This entry describes one TCR beta chain. Per the original methods: From reference gene primer amplification, estimates of nucleated cell counts were derived. Profiling relied on immunoSEQ multiplex PCR, and the TCRdb table lists in-frame clones only, not all of them. V, J and clone size are taken as reported in that table, and D and trimming were inferred from the DNA itself. The data hold around 80,000 clones, with around three quarters observed a single time. The V gene's germline CDR1 is LGHDT and CDR2 YNNKEL (reference sequence). CDR3 size: 14 residues. Trimming removed 1 base at V and 5 bases at J, with 11 bases between. These data come from a study of blood T cell repertoires in COVID-19. Study details: Nucleic acid was either cDNA or gDNA, and it came from T cells, B-cell-depleted T cells, or PBMCs.

Material: peripheral blood. The V and J genes are TRBV3-1 (or the pseudogene TRBV3-2) and TRBJ2-5; D possibly corresponds to TRBD1 (7 bases). This TCR derives from a man aged 50-60 years with active or convalescent COVID-19. The CDR3 nucleotides are TGTGCCAGCAGCCAAGTTTCAGGGGGGGAGACCCAGTACTTC. It is translated as CASSQVSGGETQYF.